These 29 T cell receptor beta chains were sequenced from one sample in a study of blood T cells in healthy people across ages. A second PCR of 7 to 11 cycles used a sample-barcoded 5' primer and a J-beta primer mix. TCRdb recomputed calls from the 5' RACE reads with MiXCR, one row per CDR3 protein. The repertoire holds hundreds of thousands of distinct CDR3 sequences, with under 55% as singletons. The sample was blood. These receptors all come from a man aged 55 to 70 in good health.

The chain employs TRBV27 and TRBJ1-2, with 8 bases fitting TRBD1. Germline V gene sequence: CDR1 MNHEY, CDR2 SMNVEV (reference sequence). V shed 5 bases and J 6 bases; nucleotides not matched to a gene: 5. The CDR3 extends over 13 amino acids. CDR3 coding DNA: TGTGCCAGCAGTACTACAGGGGGACATGGCTACACCTTC. Translated: CASSTTGGHGYTF.

This clonotype has only a few counts. The chain combines TRBV3-1 with TRBJ2-1; the match to TRBD2 covers 9 bases. V trimming: 8 bases; J trimming: 8 bases; junction bases outside the gene matches: 10. Germline lookup yields CDR1 LGHDT and CDR2 YNNKEL (reference sequence). The CDR3 covers 14 residues. The CDR3 region has the DNA TGTGCCAGCGGCGGGGGGGCCGGATTAGATGAGCAGTTCTTC. It encodes CASGGGAGLDEQFF.

This clonotype was observed a handful of times. This CDR3 reads CASSYQLGVDIQYF. In nucleotides, the CDR3 is TGTGCCAGCAGTTACCAACTAGGAGTTGACATTCAGTACTTC. The chain combines TRBV6-2 or TRBV6-3 with TRBJ2-4, with D possibly TRBD2 on 5 matching bases. The germline V gene encodes CDR1 MNHEY and CDR2 SVGEGT. The CDR3 is made up of 14 amino acids. V shed 2 bases and J shed 8 bases, with 13 bases lying between them.

This clonotype was observed many times. The CDR3 DNA follows: TGTGCCAGCAGTGCATCAGGGCAAGAGACCCAGTACTTC. Encoded protein: CASSASGQETQYF. The genes are TRBV12-3 or TRBV12-4 and TRBJ2-5, with D perhaps TRBD1 (5 bases). The CDR3 is 13 residues long. Trimming pared 5 bases from V and 2 bases from J, leaving 9 bases between.

The chain carries TRBV29-1 and TRBJ2-2; D may match TRBD1 or TRBD2 (6 bases each). This CDR3 is 19 amino acids long. Trimming stripped 4 bases from V and 4 bases from J, with 28 bases between. Per germline, CDR1 SQVTM and CDR2 ANQGSEA. CDR3 in DNA: TGCAGCGTTGTGCTATCGGACTACCGGGACACGAGCCTCACCGGGGAGCTGTTTTTT. Translating gives CSVVLSDYRDTSLTGELFF.

The CDR3 DNA reads TGTGCCAGCAGCCCTACCGGAATCTACGAGCAGTACTTC. Translating it yields CASSPTGIYEQYF. V and J are TRBV27 and TRBJ2-7, with D unclear. The CDR3 runs 13 residues. Looked up from germline, CDR1 is MNHEY and CDR2 is SMNVEV (reference sequence). V was clipped by 6 bases and J by 3 bases, with 12 bases between them.

The gene calls are TRBV12-3 or TRBV12-4 and TRBJ2-5; TRBD1 or TRBD2 may be the D gene (5 bases each). The CDR3 runs 15 residues. Trimming took 0 bases from V and 11 from J, leaving 19 bases between them. CDR3: CASSLASGRTNEQYF. CDR3 coding DNA: TGTGCCAGCAGTTTAGCCTCGGGACGGACGAATGAGCAGTACTTC.

This chain connects TRBV3-1 to TRBJ2-1, with D unclear. The length of the CDR3 is 14 residues. V dropped 3 bases and J dropped 5 bases, with 11 bases sitting between them. The germline V gene has CDR1 LGHDT and CDR2 YNNKEL (reference sequence). The CDR3: CASSHSGDNNEQFF. CDR3 nucleotides: TGTGCCAGCAGCCATAGTGGGGATAACAATGAGCAGTTCTTC.

This clonotype occurred a few times. The chain joins TRBV5-1 to TRBJ1-4, with D perhaps TRBD1 (6 bases). V was trimmed by 3 bases and J by 8 bases, leaving 14 bases between them. CDR1 SGHRS and CDR2 YFSETQ come from the germline V gene. The CDR3 is 14 residues long. The CDR3 DNA reads TGCGCCAGCAGCTCCCGGGGGCAGTTCGAAAAACTGTTTTTT. Translation gives CASSSRGQFEKLFF.

In this sample, this clonotype turned up many times. The genes are TRBV10-1 and TRBJ2-5, with TRBD2 matching over 7 bases. CDR3 length: 15 amino acids. The V segment lost 8 bases and the J segment 2 bases; nucleotides outside the gene matches: 11. The germline V gene has CDR1 WNHNN and CDR2 SYGVQD (reference sequence). The CDR3 region is CASPSSSGEQETQYF. CDR3 DNA sequence: TGCGCCAGCCCGTCTAGCAGCGGGGAGCAAGAGACCCAGTACTTC.

The rearrangement joins TRBV6-1 to TRBJ1-5, with a possible D match to TRBD1 (5 bases). The V and J ends lost 6 bases and 7 bases respectively, with 16 bases between them. Germline-derived CDR1 and CDR2 are MNHNS and SASEGT. The CDR3 runs 14 residues. The CDR3: CASRVVDTGQPQHF. As DNA, the CDR3 is TGTGCCAGCAGGGTCGTGGACACCGGCCAGCCCCAGCATTTT.

The chain links TRBV20-1 to TRBJ2-3; perhaps TRBD1 as D (6 bases). V was shortened by 1 base and J by 2 bases, with 7 bases between the two germline ends. Germline V gives CDR1 DFQATT, CDR2 SNEGSKA (reference sequence). CDR3 length equals 13 residues. The CDR3 DNA reads as TGCAGTGCTAGAGGGACAGCCACAGATACGCAGTATTTT. It specifies CSARGTATDTQYF.

This clonotype was seen a few times. The rearrangement joins TRBV12-3 or TRBV12-4 to TRBJ1-1; possible D gene TRBD1, 6 bases. With 6 bases removed from V and 1 base from J, the gap between germline ends came to 12 bases. The CDR3 has 14 residues. The chain's CDR3 is CASRPQGQNTEAFF. CDR3 sequence (DNA): TGTGCCAGCAGACCACAGGGCCAGAACACTGAAGCTTTCTTT.

The rearrangement joins TRBV3-1 to TRBJ1-2; 10 nucleotides match TRBD1. Unmatched junction bases numbered 5, after V lost 3 bases and J lost 4 bases. The CDR3 covers 15 residues. The germline V gene encodes CDR1 LGHDT and CDR2 YNNKEL (reference sequence). This CDR3 is CASSHRQGATYGYTF. DNA for the CDR3: TGTGCCAGCAGCCATAGACAGGGGGCGACCTATGGCTACACCTTC. Supplemented by reference TRBV3-1 and TRBJ1-2, the full variable domain reads DTAVSQTPKYLVTQMGNDKSIKCEQNLGHDTMYWYKQDSKKFLKIMFSYNNKELIINETVPNRFSPKSPDKAHLNLHINSLELGDSAVYFCASSHRQGATYGYTFGSGTRLTVV.

The genes are TRBV20-1 and TRBJ2-3; D uncertain. The CDR3 runs to 12 residues. Germline CDR1 is DFQATT and CDR2 is SNEGSKA (reference sequence). V lost 1 base and J lost 6, with 8 bases in between. Here the CDR3 DNA reads TGCAGTGCTAGAGGTTATACGGATACGCAGTATTTT. It specifies CSARGYTDTQYF.

The chain links TRBV6-6 to TRBJ2-5; 8 nucleotides agree with TRBD1. The V gene's germline CDR1 is MNHNY and CDR2 SVGAGI (reference sequence). The CDR3 spans 15 residues. V trimming: 2 bases; J trimming: 6 bases; junction bases outside the gene matches: 8. CDR3: CASSYKGQGGQTQYF. CDR3 DNA sequence: TGTGCCAGCAGTTACAAAGGACAGGGTGGGCAGACCCAGTACTTC.

The chain employs TRBV25-1 and TRBJ1-2; a possible D gene is TRBD1 (5 bases). Trimming cost V 3 bases and J 7 bases, with 12 bases left between them. The CDR3 is 13 residues long. Germline CDR1 is MGHDK and CDR2 is SYGVNS. The CDR3 DNA follows: TGTGCCAGCAGTGACCCGGGGGTGAGTGGCTACACCTTC. It yields the protein CASSDPGVSGYTF.

The rearrangement links TRBV7-9 to TRBJ1-6; maybe TRBD1 (5 bases). This CDR3 is 12 amino acids long. In germline, CDR1 is SEHNR, CDR2 FQNEAQ (reference sequence). With 7 bases removed from V and 7 bases from J, the gap between germline ends came to 8 bases. CDR3 sequence: CASTGDNSPLHF. The DNA of the CDR3 is TGTGCCAGCACGGGGGACAATTCACCCCTCCACTTT.

The table lists this clonotype with a few counts. The chain recombines TRBV6-6 with TRBJ1-1, with D uncertain. The CDR3 spans 14 residues. Germline CDR1 and CDR2: MNHNY and SVGAGI (reference sequence). V was pared by 8 bases and J by 0 bases, with 13 bases between. This chain's CDR3 is CASELDGMNTEAFF. CDR3 coding DNA: TGTGCCAGCGAATTGGATGGTATGAACACTGAAGCTTTCTTT.

This clonotype was counted a few times. The chain is built from TRBV7-2 and TRBJ2-7; TRBD1 agrees at 12 bases. V lost 5 bases, J lost 4 bases, and 6 bases stayed unmatched. Looked up from germline, CDR1 is SGHTA and CDR2 is FQGNSA. The CDR3 consists of 15 residues. CDR3 nucleotides: TGTGCCAGCAGCACGTGGGACAGGGGGCGATACGAGCAGTACTTC. Translated: CASSTWDRGRYEQYF.

V usage is TRBV6-4 and J usage is TRBJ2-3, with a tentative D call TRBD2 (6 bases). V lost 3 bases and J lost 6, with 19 bases in between. The CDR3 covers 16 residues. The germline V gene has CDR1 MRHNA and CDR2 SNTAGT. The CDR3 here is CASSEIGGTPVDTQYF. CDR3 DNA: TGTGCCAGCAGTGAGATTGGCGGGACCCCTGTCGATACGCAGTATTTT.

V gene TRBV10-3 combines with J gene TRBJ1-2; TRBD1 aligns across 7 bases. V gave up 3 bases and J gave up 2 bases; unmatched junction bases: 3. The CDR3 contains 14 residues. Germline CDR1 is ENHRY and CDR2 is SYGVKD. The CDR3, as DNA: TGTGCCATCAGTGATGACAGGGCGAACTATGGCTACACCTTC. This gives the protein CAISDDRANYGYTF.

The chain employs TRBV7-2 and TRBJ1-4; maybe TRBD1 (5 bases). The CDR3 extends over 17 amino acids. Trimming removed 1 base at V and 4 bases at J, with 16 bases between. CDR1 SGHTA and CDR2 FQGNSA come from the germline V gene. CDR3: CASSLVHTLRGNEKLFF. As DNA, the CDR3 is TGTGCCAGCAGCTTAGTGCACACCCTAAGGGGTAATGAAAAACTGTTTTTT.

The chain joins TRBV20-1 to TRBJ1-2, with TRBD1 identical over 9 bases. The trim removed 6 bases at V and 6 bases at J, leaving 14 bases unmatched. This CDR3 is 15 amino acids long. Per germline, CDR1 DFQATT and CDR2 SNEGSKA (reference sequence). CDR3 in amino acids: CSASLPGTGSDGYTF. The CDR3 DNA follows: TGCAGTGCCTCTCTCCCTGGGACAGGGAGTGATGGCTACACCTTC.

About this clonotype: Sequence at one end of the junction differs from germline and may be a read error. The CDR3 nucleotides read TGTGCCCGCAGTGACAGCTCTGGAAACACCATATATTTT. Translated, it gives CARSDSSGNTIYF. The genes are TRBV6-4 and TRBJ1-3; weak D call: TRBD1 (5 bases). The CDR3 extends over 13 amino acids. The germline CDR1 and CDR2 sequences are MRHNA and SNTAGT.

This clonotype was detected only a few times. The genes are TRBV7-6 and TRBJ2-7, with TRBD1 identical over 8 bases. V was pared by 6 bases and J by 2 bases, with 9 bases of the junction left unmatched. There are 15 residues in the CDR3. Germline-derived CDR1 and CDR2 are SGHVS and FNYEAQ. The DNA for the CDR3 is TGTGCCAGCAGTGGCCGTGGACAGGGAACCTACGAGCAGTACTTC. Protein: CASSGRGQGTYEQYF.

Turning to this clonotype: It may be a read error: a sequence one base away is much more abundant. The chain couples TRBV29-1 to TRBJ2-7; D gene uncertain. This CDR3 spans 12 amino acids. V was trimmed by 4 bases and J by 2 bases, leaving 9 bases between them. Per germline, CDR1 SQVTM and CDR2 ANQGSEA. The CDR3 spells CSVADKAYEQYF. In nucleotides, the CDR3 is TGCAGCGTTGCAGATAAAGCCTACGAGCAGTACTTC.

The rearrangement uses TRBV2 and TRBJ2-1, with D tentatively TRBD1 (5 bases). Deletions cut 4 bases from V and 12 bases from J, with 10 bases between. Germline V lookup: CDR1 SNHLY, CDR2 FYNNEI. The CDR3 is 11 residues long. CDR3: CASSVRGRQFF. In nucleotides, the CDR3 is TGTGCCAGCAGTGTAAGGGGCCGGCAGTTCTTC.

The CDR3 here is CASSGGDRDSGANVLTF. DNA for the CDR3: TGTGCCAGCAGCGGAGGGGACAGGGACTCTGGGGCCAACGTCCTGACTTTC. The V and J genes are TRBV13 and TRBJ2-6, with TRBD1 matching over 9 bases. V gave up 5 bases and J gave up 0 bases; unmatched junction bases: 5. Germline-derived CDR1 and CDR2 are PRHDT and FYEKMQ (reference sequence). The CDR3 has 17 amino acids.